This paragraph reports one T cell receptor (beta chain). Methods used by the authors: For nucleated cells, counts were estimated from reference gene primer amplification. TCRdb's table, derived via immunoSEQ multiplex PCR, lists solely in-frame clones and lacks some. V and J calls and clone size are those listed in that table; D and trimming were worked out from the DNA. The sample records tens of thousands of clones, roughly 92% being singletons. This entry is derived from a study of blood T cell repertoires in COVID-19. At the level of the study: The samples span acute and convalescent COVID-19 from the United States, Italy and Spain.

The V end was cut by 1 base, the J end by 9 bases, with 14 bases between. The CDR3 spans 14 residues. CDR1 and CDR2 (germline): SGHRS, YFSETQ. This rearrangement joins TRBV5-1 to TRBJ2-1; D perhaps matches TRBD1 (5 bases). The receptor was isolated from a man between 65 and 85 years old with active COVID-19. The sample comprised peripheral blood. The CDR3 DNA follows: TGCGCCAGCAGCTTGAGTCAGGGCCCGGGTGAGCAGTTCTTC. Its translation: CASSLSQGPGEQFF.